This TCR beta chain was documented in a study of response to subunit inactivated influenza vaccine. TCRdb recomputed calls from the RT-PCR reads with MiXCR, one row per CDR3 protein. This sample has some 800,000 distinct CDR3 sequences, with around 20% found just once. The V end was cut by 2 bases, the J end by 7 bases, with 12 bases between. In germline, CDR1 is MNHEY, CDR2 SVGAGI. The CDR3 covers 14 residues. This sequence joins TRBV6-5 and TRBJ2-1; D is possibly TRBD1 or TRBD2 (7 bases each). This receptor was taken from a man in his fifties or sixties who received an inactivated influenza vaccine. The specimen was PBMCs from blood, collected 4 to 6 days after vaccination. The CDR3 is CASSYQGGWNEQFF. The CDR3 DNA follows: TGTGCCAGCAGTTACCAGGGGGGGTGGAATGAGCAGTTCTTC.